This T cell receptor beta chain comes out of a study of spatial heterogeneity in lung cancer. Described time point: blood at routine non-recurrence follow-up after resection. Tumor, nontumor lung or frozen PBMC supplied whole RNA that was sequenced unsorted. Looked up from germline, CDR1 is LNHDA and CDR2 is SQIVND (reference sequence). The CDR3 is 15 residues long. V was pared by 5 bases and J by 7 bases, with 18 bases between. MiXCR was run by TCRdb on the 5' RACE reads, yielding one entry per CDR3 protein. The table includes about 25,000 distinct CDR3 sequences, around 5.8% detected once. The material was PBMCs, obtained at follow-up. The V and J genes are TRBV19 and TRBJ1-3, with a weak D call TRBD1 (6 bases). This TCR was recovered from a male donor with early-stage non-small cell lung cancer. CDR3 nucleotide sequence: TGTGCCAGTAGTCCGGACAGAAACTACCGGAACACCATATATTTT. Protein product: CASSPDRNYRNTIYF.